This T cell receptor beta chain comes out of a study of human T cells and chemical hapten exposure. V lost 2 bases and J lost 6, with 11 bases in between. The CDR3 totals 13 residues. Germline loops: CDR1 KGHSH, CDR2 LQKENI. The sample holds a few counts of this clonotype. Stated time point: pre-sensitization, week 0. Treatment of the sample: therapeutic diphenylcyclopropenone sensitization with weekly scalp DPC. TCRdb passed the RACE reads through MiXCR, listing each CDR3 protein once. Of about 250,000 distinct CDR3 sequences listed, roughly 7.7% are singletons. The sequence came from a young man with alopecia areata. Some clones in this sample may be carry-over from other donors' samples. This specimen consisted of whole blood, obtained in connection with sensitization to the hapten diphenylcyclopropenone (DPC). The chain joins TRBV18 to TRBJ2-7, with D possibly TRBD1 on 6 matching bases. The CDR3 is CASSPSPGAEQYV. CDR3 in DNA: TGTGCCAGCTCACCAAGTCCAGGGGCCGAGCAGTACGTC.